This T cell receptor beta chain came from a study of shared clonotypes between healthy human individuals. Points from the study as a whole: Relative to their counterparts shared across all four donors, non-shared clonotypes exhibited diminished generation probabilities.

With regard to this clone: The antigen is undetermined.

Profiled with immunoSEQ multiplex PCR; TCRdb holds only in-frame clones, not every one. The sample yields around 1,900,000 clones, 93% seen once. The CDR3 sequence is 15 residues long. The ends were cut back, 4 bases at V and 0 bases at J, with 15 bases in the middle. Germline V gene lookup returns CDR1 SQVTM and CDR2 ANQGSEA. Terminally differentiated effector memory CD45RA+ cells were left out of the naive CD8 fraction, which was CD45RO-negative and positively selected for CCR7. This sequence was found in a man aged 18 to 29 in good health. Some clones in this sample may be carry-over from other donors' samples. The chain couples TRBV29-1 to TRBJ1-1; possible D gene TRBD1, 5 bases. The sequenced sample consisted of naive CD8+ T cells from PBMCs. The CDR3 DNA sequence: TGCAGCGTTGTTCACCTCGGGGGAGTGAACACTGAAGCTTTCTTT. It yields the protein CSVVHLGGVNTEAFF.